This record covers a single T cell receptor beta chain. Other nucleotide sequences from this sample produce the same CDR3. Repertoires were generated with immunoSEQ multiplex PCR, while TCRdb's copy carries only in-frame clones and drops some. This table has about 220,000 clones, approximately 84% appearing once. These data belong to a study of blood T cell repertoires in COVID-19. This CDR3 has 13 residues. The V gene's germline CDR1 is MNHEY and CDR2 SVGAGI. V was pared by 6 bases and J by 8 bases, with 9 bases of the junction left unmatched. Sequencing input: peripheral blood. This sequence joins TRBV6-5 and TRBJ1-2; 7 bases are a match to TRBD1. The origin of this receptor is a woman aged 30 to 39 who had recovered from COVID-19. CDR3 nucleotide sequence: TGTGCCAGCAGCGTCGGGCAGGGGGACGGCTACACCTTC. Translation gives CASSVGQGDGYTF.